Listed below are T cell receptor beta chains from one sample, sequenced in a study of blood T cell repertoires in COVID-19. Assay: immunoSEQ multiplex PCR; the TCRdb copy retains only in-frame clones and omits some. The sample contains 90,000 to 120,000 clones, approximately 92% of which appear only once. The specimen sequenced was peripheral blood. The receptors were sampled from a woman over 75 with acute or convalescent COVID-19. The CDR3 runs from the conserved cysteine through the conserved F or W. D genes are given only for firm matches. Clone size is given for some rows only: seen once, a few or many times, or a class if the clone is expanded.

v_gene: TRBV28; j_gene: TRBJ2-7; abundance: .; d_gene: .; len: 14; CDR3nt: TGTGCCAGCAGTCGATCGGGTCGGGTCCTCGAGCAGTACTTC; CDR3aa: CASSRSGRVLEQYF
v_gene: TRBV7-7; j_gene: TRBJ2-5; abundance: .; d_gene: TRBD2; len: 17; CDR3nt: TGTGCCAGCAGCCCCACCCGGCTAGCGGGGGGGCAGGAGACCCAGTACTTC; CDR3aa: CASSPTRLAGGQETQYF
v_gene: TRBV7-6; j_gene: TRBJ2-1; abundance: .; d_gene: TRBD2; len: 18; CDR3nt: TGTGCCAGCAGCTTAAGGGAATCCGGGACTAGCGGGGACAATGAGCAGTTCTTC; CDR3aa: CASSLRESGTSGDNEQFF
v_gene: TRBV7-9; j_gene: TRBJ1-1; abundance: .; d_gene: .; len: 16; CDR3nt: TGTGCCAGCAGCTCCCGGAATACGGGGGGCGCCACCGAAGCTTTCTTT; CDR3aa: CASSSRNTGGATEAFF
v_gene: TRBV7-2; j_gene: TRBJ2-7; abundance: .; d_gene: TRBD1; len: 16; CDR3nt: TGTGCCAGCAGCTCCCCCCCGCAGGGGGCGTTTTACGAGCAGTACTTC; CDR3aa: CASSSPPQGAFYEQYF
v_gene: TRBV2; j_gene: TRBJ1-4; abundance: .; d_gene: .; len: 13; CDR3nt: TGTGCCAGGAGGGACACGGCGGGTGAAAAACTGTTTTTT; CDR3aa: CARRDTAGEKLFF
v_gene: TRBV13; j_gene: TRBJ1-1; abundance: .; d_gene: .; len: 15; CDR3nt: TGTGCCAGCAGCTTAGGCCTGAGGGGGTGGACTGAAGCTTTCTTT; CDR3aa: CASSLGLRGWTEAFF
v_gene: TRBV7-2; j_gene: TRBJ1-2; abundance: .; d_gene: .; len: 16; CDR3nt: TGTGCCAGCAGACACCTGGGGGGGACTTCTAACTATGGCTACACCTTC; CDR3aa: CASRHLGGTSNYGYTF
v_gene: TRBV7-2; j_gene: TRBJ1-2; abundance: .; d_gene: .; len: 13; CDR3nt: TGTGCCAGCAGCGATCTAATGAACTATGGCTACACCTTC; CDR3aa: CASSDLMNYGYTF
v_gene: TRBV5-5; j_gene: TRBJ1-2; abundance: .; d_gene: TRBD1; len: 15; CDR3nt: TGTGCCAGCAGCTTCCTCGGACAGGGGAGCTATGGCTACACCTTC; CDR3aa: CASSFLGQGSYGYTF
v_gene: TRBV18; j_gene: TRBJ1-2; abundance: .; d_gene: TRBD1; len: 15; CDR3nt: TGTGCCAGCTCACCGGACAGGCTTACTAACTATGGCTACACCTTC; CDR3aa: CASSPDRLTNYGYTF
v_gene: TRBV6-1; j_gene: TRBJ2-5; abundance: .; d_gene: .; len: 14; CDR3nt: TGTGCCAGCAGTGAACCCGGCAGGCAAGAGACCCAGTACTTC; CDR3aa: CASSEPGRQETQYF
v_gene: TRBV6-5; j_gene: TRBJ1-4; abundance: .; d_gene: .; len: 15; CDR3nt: TGTGCCAGCCGAGGGGGGGGTTTGATTAATGAAAAACTGTTTTTT; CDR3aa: CASRGGGLINEKLFF
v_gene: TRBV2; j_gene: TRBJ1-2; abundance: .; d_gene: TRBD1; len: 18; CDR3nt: TGTGCCAGCAGACCACACAGAAACCGGGACAGGGAGTATTATGGCTACACCTTC; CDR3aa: CASRPHRNRDREYYGYTF
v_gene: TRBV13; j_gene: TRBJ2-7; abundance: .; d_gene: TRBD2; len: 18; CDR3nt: TGTGCCAGCAGCCCGCCGGGTGCAGGACTAGCGGGTTCCTACGAGCAGTACTTC; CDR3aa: CASSPPGAGLAGSYEQYF
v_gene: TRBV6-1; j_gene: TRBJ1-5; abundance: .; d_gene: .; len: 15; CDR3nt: TGTGCCAGCAGTGAACAGGGGCTTGCGGGTCAGCCCCAGCATTTT; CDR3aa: CASSEQGLAGQPQHF
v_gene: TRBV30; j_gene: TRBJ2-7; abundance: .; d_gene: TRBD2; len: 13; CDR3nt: TGTGCCTGGAGCGAAACTAGCGGGGGGAGGCAGTACTTC; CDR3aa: CAWSETSGGRQYF
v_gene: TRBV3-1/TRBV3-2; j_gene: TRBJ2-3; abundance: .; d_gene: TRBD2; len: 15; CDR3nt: TGTGCCAGCAGCCCCACTAGCGGGAACACAGATACGCAGTATTTT; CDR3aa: CASSPTSGNTDTQYF
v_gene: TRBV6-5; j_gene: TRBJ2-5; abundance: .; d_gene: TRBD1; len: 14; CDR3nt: TGTGCCAGCAGGGGACAGGGGGATGGAAAGACCCAGTACTTC; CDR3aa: CASRGQGDGKTQYF
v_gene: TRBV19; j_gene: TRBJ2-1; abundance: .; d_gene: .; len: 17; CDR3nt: TGTGCCAGTAGTATAGCGGGAGGACAGGGCACGTTTAATGAGCAGTTCTTC; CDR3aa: CASSIAGGQGTFNEQFF
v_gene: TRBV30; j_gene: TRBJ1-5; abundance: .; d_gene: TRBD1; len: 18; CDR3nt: TGTGCCTGGAGTGTACGATGGCGAAGGCAGGGGGAATTGCAGCCCCAGCATTTT; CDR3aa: CAWSVRWRRQGELQPQHF
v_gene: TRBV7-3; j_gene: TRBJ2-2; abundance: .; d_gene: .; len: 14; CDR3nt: TGTGCCAGCAGCATCACAGGGAGCACCGGGGAGCTGTTTTTT; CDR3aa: CASSITGSTGELFF
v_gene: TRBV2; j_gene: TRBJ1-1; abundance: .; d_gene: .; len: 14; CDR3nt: TGTGCCAGCAGAGCCGCAGGGTTTACCACTGAAGCTTTCTTT; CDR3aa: CASRAAGFTTEAFF
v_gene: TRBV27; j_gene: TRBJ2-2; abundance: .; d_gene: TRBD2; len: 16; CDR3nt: TGTGCCAGCAGGCCAACCGAGCGGGGATACACCGGGGAGCTGTTTTTT; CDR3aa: CASRPTERGYTGELFF
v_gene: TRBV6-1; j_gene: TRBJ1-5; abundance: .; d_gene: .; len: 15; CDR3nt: TGTGCCAGCAGTGAAGGCCTCACGCCGCTACAGCCCCAGCATTTT; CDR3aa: CASSEGLTPLQPQHF
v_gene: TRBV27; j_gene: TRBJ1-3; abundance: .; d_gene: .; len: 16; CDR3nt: TGTGCCAGCAGTCCGCTACAGGTTAACTCTGGAAACACCATATATTTT; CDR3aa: CASSPLQVNSGNTIYF
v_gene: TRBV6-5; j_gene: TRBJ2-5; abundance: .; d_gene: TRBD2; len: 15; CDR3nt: TGTGCCAGCAGCCTACTAGCGGGGAGCCAAGAGACCCAGTACTTC; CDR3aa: CASSLLAGSQETQYF
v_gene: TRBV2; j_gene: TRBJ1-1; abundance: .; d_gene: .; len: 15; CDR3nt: TGTGCCAGCAGTGACCCGTTACACCTGAACACTGAAGCTTTCTTT; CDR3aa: CASSDPLHLNTEAFF
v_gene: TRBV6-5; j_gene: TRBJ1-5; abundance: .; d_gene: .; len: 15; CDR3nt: TGTGCCAGCAGTTACTCTAATACAGGCTCTCAGCCCCAGCATTTT; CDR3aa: CASSYSNTGSQPQHF
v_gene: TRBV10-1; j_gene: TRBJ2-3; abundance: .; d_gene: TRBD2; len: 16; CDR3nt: TGCGCCAGCAGTTCCGGGACTAGCGGGGGAACAGATACGCAGTATTTT; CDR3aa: CASSSGTSGGTDTQYF
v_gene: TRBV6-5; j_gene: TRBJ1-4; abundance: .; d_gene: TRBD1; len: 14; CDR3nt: TGTGCCAGCAGTAAGACAGGGACTAATGAAAAACTGTTTTTT; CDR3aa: CASSKTGTNEKLFF
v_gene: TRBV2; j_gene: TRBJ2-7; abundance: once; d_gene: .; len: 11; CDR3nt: TGTGCCAGCAGTGCTCAGGGAAAGCAGTACTTC; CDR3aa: CASSAQGKQYF
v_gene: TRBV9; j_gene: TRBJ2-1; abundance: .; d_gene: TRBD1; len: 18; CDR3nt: TGTGCCAGCAGCAGAACCTCGGGTTTACAGGGGAGCTACAATGAGCAGTTCTTC; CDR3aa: CASSRTSGLQGSYNEQFF
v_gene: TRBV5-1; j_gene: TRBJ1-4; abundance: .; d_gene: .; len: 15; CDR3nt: TGCGCCAGCAGCTTGGGACAGGCAACTAATGAAAAACTGTTTTTT; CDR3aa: CASSLGQATNEKLFF
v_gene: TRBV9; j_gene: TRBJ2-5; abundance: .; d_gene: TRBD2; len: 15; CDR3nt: TGTGCCAGCAGCGTCCTAGCGGGGAGGCAAGAGACCCAGTACTTC; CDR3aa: CASSVLAGRQETQYF
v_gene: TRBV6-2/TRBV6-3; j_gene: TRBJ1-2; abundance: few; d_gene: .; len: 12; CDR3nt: TGTGCCAGCAGTTTACAGGTCTATGGCTACACCTTC; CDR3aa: CASSLQVYGYTF
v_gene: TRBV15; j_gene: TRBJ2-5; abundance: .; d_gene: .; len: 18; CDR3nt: TGTGCCACCAGCAGAGATCGGTCAGGCTCGATCGATCAAGAGACCCAGTACTTC; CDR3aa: CATSRDRSGSIDQETQYF
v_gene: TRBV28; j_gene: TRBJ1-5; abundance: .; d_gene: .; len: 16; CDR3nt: TGTGCCAGCAGTTTATGGGGGACTGGTAGCAATCAGCCCCAGCATTTT; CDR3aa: CASSLWGTGSNQPQHF
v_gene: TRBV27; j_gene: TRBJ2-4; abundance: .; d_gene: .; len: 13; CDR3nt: TGTGCCAGCAGCTTGACCGGGGGATACATTCAGTACTTC; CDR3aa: CASSLTGGYIQYF
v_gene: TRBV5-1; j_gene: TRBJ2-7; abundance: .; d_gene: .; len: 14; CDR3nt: TGCGCCAGCAGCTTGGGGGACTTATCCTACGAGCAGTACTTC; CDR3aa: CASSLGDLSYEQYF
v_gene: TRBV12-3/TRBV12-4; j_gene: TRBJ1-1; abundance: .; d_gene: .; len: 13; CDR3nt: TGTGCCAGCAGCTTCGTCCTGAACACTGAAGCTTTCTTT; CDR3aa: CASSFVLNTEAFF
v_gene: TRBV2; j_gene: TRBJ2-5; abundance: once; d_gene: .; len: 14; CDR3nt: TGTGCCAGCAGTGAAAGGGGGACAAGGAAGACCCAGTACTTC; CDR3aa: CASSERGTRKTQYF
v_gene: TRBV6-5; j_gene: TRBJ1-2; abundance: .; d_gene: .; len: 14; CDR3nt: TGTGCCAGCAGTTACTCCGGGTCAGGAGGAGGCTACACCTTC; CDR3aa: CASSYSGSGGGYTF
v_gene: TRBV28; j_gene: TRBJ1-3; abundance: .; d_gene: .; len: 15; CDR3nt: TGTGCCAGCAGTTCTCTGACAAATTCTGGAAACACCATATATTTT; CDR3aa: CASSSLTNSGNTIYF
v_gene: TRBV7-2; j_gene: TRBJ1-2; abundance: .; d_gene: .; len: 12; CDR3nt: TGTGCCATAGGGGGGGGGAGCTATGGCTACACCTTC; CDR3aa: CAIGGGSYGYTF
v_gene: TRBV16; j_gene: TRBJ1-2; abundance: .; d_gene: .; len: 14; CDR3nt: TGTGCCAGCAGCCAATCGAGCGTTAACTATGGCTACACCTTC; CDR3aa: CASSQSSVNYGYTF
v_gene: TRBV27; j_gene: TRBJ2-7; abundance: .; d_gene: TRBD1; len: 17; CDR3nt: TGTGCCAGCAGTAGCTTCGAAGGCTTATACAGGGGGCACGAGCAGTACTTC; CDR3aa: CASSSFEGLYRGHEQYF
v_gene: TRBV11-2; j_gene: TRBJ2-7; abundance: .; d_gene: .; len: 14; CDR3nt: TGTGCCAGCAGCTTAGATGTCCGTGCCGGCGAGCAGTACTTC; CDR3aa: CASSLDVRAGEQYF
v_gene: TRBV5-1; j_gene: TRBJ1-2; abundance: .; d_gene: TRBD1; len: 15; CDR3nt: TGCGCCAGCAGCTTCGGGACAGGGGGCGGGTATGGCTACACCTTC; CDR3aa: CASSFGTGGGYGYTF
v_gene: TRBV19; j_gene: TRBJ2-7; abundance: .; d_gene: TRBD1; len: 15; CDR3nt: TGTGCCAGTAGTATTGAGGACAGGGGTACCTACGAGCAGTACTTC; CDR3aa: CASSIEDRGTYEQYF
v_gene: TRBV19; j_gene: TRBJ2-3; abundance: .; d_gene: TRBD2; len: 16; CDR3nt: TGTGCCAGTACCCCCGCCCCCGGACTAGCCGTAGATACGCAGTATTTT; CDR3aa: CASTPAPGLAVDTQYF
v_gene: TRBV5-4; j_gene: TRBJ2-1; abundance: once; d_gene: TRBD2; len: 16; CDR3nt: TGTGCCAGCAGCATTAGTAGCGGGGGGGTGCAGGGTGAGCAGTTCTTC; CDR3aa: CASSISSGGVQGEQFF
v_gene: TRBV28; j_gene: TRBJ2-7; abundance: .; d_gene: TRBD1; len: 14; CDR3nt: TGTGCCAGCAACAACAGGGGGAATAGTTACGAGCAGTACTTC; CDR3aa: CASNNRGNSYEQYF
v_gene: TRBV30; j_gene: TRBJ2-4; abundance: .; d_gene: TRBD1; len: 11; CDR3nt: TGTGCCTGGAGGGGACAGGGTCTTCAGTACTTC; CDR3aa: CAWRGQGLQYF
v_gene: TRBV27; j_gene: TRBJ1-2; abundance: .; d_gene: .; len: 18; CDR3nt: TGTGCCAGCAGTTTTGCCGGACCCCGGGACAAGGCTAACTATGGCTACACCTTC; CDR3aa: CASSFAGPRDKANYGYTF
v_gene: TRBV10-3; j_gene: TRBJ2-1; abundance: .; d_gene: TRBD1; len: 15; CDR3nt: TGTGCCATCAAAAGACAGGGAAGCTCCTACAATGAGCAGTTCTTC; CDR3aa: CAIKRQGSSYNEQFF
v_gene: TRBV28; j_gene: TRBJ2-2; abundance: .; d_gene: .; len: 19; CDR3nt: TGTGCCACCGAACAACTCAGGGTCCCCCGAGGTCGGACCGCCGGGGAGCTGTTTTTT; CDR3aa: CATEQLRVPRGRTAGELFF